This TCR beta chain was captured in a study of blood T cell repertoires in COVID-19. Here immunoSEQ multiplex PCR was the method, and the copy in TCRdb shows in-frame clones only, minus some. Of approximately 52,000 clones listed, around nine tenths are singletons. Per germline, CDR1 LGHNA and CDR2 YNFKEQ. Trimming left V 0 bases short and J 9 bases short, with 15 bases between. The CDR3 sequence is 15 residues long. The TCR was taken from a man in his sixties with acute or convalescent COVID-19. The sequenced material came from peripheral blood. The V and J genes are TRBV4-2 and TRBJ2-1, with a possible D match to TRBD1 (5 bases). CDR3 DNA: TGTGCCAGCAGCCAAGATCTCCAGGATAGGGGTGAGCAGTTCTTC. It yields the protein CASSQDLQDRGEQFF.